The clone carrying this TCR beta chain was recorded a few times. What it binds is not known. The source material, RNA transcripts, was used to amplify TCR beta CDR3 regions. TCR CDR3 underwent first-round RT-PCR with the HTBI primer set. TCRdb called the multiplex PCR reads again in MiXCR, with one record for every CDR3 protein. The sample yields 150,000 or so distinct CDR3 sequences, less than 25% seen once. CDR3 size: 15 residues. Germline V gene lookup returns CDR1 SGHKS and CDR2 YYEKEE (reference sequence). V was pared by 4 bases and J by 0 bases, with 14 bases between. The sample originates from a study of T cells in Graves' hyperthyroidism and ophthalmopathy. Findings of the study overall: Ophthalmopathy, which appeared later, was predicted by the model a median roughly 6.5 months before onset. By a 13 V-J model, ophthalmopathy was set apart from stable hyperthyroidism.

Patients were excluded because of uncontrolled infection, other autoimmune disease, pregnancy or lactation. The sample was blood. This receptor was identified in a woman between 50 and 59 years old with Graves' hyperthyroidism that later progressed to Graves' ophthalmopathy. The V and J genes are TRBV5-5 and TRBJ2-7, with a tentative D call TRBD1 (5 bases). CDR3 DNA sequence: TGTGCCAGCAGCCGAACGGACACCGACTCCTACGAGCAGTACTTC. Translation gives CASSRTDTDSYEQYF.